This T cell receptor beta chain was sequenced for a study of OX40 agonist ivuxolimab in advanced cancers. General study results and limits: Among the lowest levels of clonal expansion were found in partial responders at 0.1-3.0 mg/kg.

The CDR3 is 15 amino acids. The germline V gene encodes CDR1 MNHNY and CDR2 SVGAGI (reference sequence). Trimming pared 6 bases from V and 7 bases from J, leaving 18 bases between. In the case of this clone: Its target is unknown.

Data came from immunoSEQ multiplex PCR; TCRdb stores just in-frame clones and leaves some out. The data show about 82,000 clones, with 80% to 95% seen just once and 0.6% to 0.7% held by the top ten. The gene calls are TRBV6-6 and TRBJ1-4, with a possible D match to TRBD1 (5 bases). The sequenced sample was CD4+ or CD8+ T cells sorted from blood, obtained in a trial of the OX40 agonist ivuxolimab. The sequence came from an adult with an advanced solid tumor such as melanoma, head and neck, liver or kidney cancer. The CDR3 is CASSPPVQGGEKLFF. The CDR3 DNA is TGTGCCAGCAGCCCCCCGGTGCAGGGTGGTGAAAAACTGTTTTTT.